The entry below gives a single T cell receptor beta chain sequence along with its context. Sequencing used immunoSEQ multiplex PCR; TCRdb keeps in-frame clones, though not all of them. The sample holds about 34,000 clones, around 97% seen once. The sample belongs to a study of T cells in tuberculosis. In the study overall: A South African cohort included IGRA-negative adolescents, latently infected IGRA-positive adolescents and adults with active tuberculosis.

The V and J ends lost 4 bases and 3 bases, in that order; junction bases with no gene match: 11. The CDR3 contains 18 residues. Germline V gene sequence: CDR1 MGHDK, CDR2 SYGVNS. Material: PBMCs. This chain connects TRBV25-1 to TRBJ2-1; TRBD2 aligns across 11 bases. This TCR derives from a donor aged 5-35 years with latent tuberculosis or without tuberculosis infection. The CDR3 DNA follows: TGTGCCAGCAGTGGCGGACTAGCGGGTGAGGCCCGCTACAATGAGCAGTTCTTC. Encoded protein: CASSGGLAGEARYNEQFF. Combining the CDR3 with reference TRBV25-1 and TRBJ2-1 gives the whole variable domain EADIYQTPRYLVIGTGKKITLECSQTMGHDKMYWYQQDPGMELHLIHYSYGVNSTEKGDLSSESTVSRIRTEHFPLTLESARPSHTSQYLCASSGGLAGEARYNEQFFGPGTRLTVL.